This T cell receptor (beta chain) derives from a study of OX40 agonist ivuxolimab in advanced cancers. The CDR3 sequence is 16 residues long. V lost 1 base, J lost 6 bases, and 18 bases lay in between. Germline-derived CDR1 and CDR2 are SEHNR and FQNEAQ (reference sequence). Produced via immunoSEQ multiplex PCR; TCRdb's table is partial and in-frame only. The sample holds 20,000 to 25,000 clones, around 87% seen once. The source of this sequence is an adult with an advanced solid tumor such as melanoma, head and neck, liver or kidney cancer. Specimen: CD4+ or CD8+ T cells sorted from blood, collected in a trial of the OX40 agonist ivuxolimab. The rearrangement links TRBV7-9 to TRBJ1-2, with a tentative D call TRBD1 (5 bases). The CDR3 DNA reads as TGTGCCAGCAGCTTAGACTGGACACTGCTTGGCGATGGCTACACCTTC. Its translation: CASSLDWTLLGDGYTF.